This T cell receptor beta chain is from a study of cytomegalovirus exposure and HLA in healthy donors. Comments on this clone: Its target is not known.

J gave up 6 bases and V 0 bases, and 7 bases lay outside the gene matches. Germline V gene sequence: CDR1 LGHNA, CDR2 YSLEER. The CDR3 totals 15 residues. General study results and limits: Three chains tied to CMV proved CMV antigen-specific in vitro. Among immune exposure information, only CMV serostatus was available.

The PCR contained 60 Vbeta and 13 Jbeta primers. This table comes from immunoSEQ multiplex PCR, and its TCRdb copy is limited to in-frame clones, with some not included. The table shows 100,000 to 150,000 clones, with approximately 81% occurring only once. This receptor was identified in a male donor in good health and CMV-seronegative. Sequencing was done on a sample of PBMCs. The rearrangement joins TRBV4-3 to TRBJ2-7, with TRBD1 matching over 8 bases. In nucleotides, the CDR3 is TGCGCCAGCAGCCAAGACCAGACAGGGGTTAGCGAGCAGTACTTC. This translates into CASSQDQTGVSEQYF.